This TCR beta chain was sequenced in a study of CD8+ T cells in alopecia areata (dated by TCRdb to about 2018). With regard to the full study: Treated patients were enrolled in an open-label pilot trial of oral tofacitinib, 5 to 10 mg twice daily, for moderate-to-severe alopecia areata. Tofacitinib was given for 6 to 18 months, followed by 6 months of follow-up off drug to assess delayed response and recurrence. The SALT score, which quantifies the percentage of affected scalp surface area, was used to measure disease severity in treated patients. High-throughput TCRbeta sequencing was used to examine T cell clonal expansion in alopecia areata in both the C3H/HeJ mouse model and human patients. Scalp tissue and sorted CD4+ and CD8+ peripheral blood T cells from patchy and totalis/universalis alopecia areata patients and from healthy controls were covered by human TCRbeta sequencing. Biopsies were taken from tofacitinib-treated patients at baseline and at 4 and 24 weeks of treatment, and a later scalp biopsy was taken in several of the tofacitinib-treated patients. Clonality in the scalp was compared among normal scalp (n=4), patchy alopecia areata scalp (n=8), and alopecia totalis/universalis scalp (n=8). RNA came from the PAXgene miRNA kit for fixed scalp, the miRNeasy kit for PBMCs, and the RNeasy kit for mouse skin. Amplification of TCRbeta CDR3 regions was done by immunoSEQ multiplex PCR using 35 Vbeta forward primers and 13 Jbeta reverse primers.

Points the paper makes about the study in general: Tofacitinib significantly decreased scalp clonality and the number of expanded CD8+ clones among the top 100 scalp clones. Unlike mouse skin, where gammadelta T cells dominate, normal human skin contains resident alphabeta T cells that get sequenced too, which complicates analysis of the scalp TCR repertoire. Shared TCR sequences between patients were less evident than in mice, which may be partly attributable to HLA diversity in the patient population. The treated cohort was small, with a single nonresponder, so links between baseline CD8+ expansion and response need larger studies. During tofacitinib treatment, many expanded lesional clones remained in scalp and blood, and this persistence may partly explain relapse after treatment is stopped. Compared with normal scalp, lesional scalp had higher clonality and more expanded CD8+ clones, particularly in alopecia totalis/universalis, a pattern that suggests antigenic drive.

This clone was recorded once. What this receptor recognizes is not known. Base quality data are lacking; no much larger clone is found one base away. The sample's time point label, decoded: 20 to 30 weeks on oral tofacitinib. The sample's treatment or condition label, in plain terms: oral pan-JAK inhibitor, 5-10 mg twice daily. Peripheral blood and lesional scalp punch biopsies were obtained from patients with alopecia areata. PBMCs were isolated by density centrifugation and stained for CD3, CD4 and CD8, and CD4+ and CD8+ T cells were sorted on a FACSAria. V and J are trimmed by 7 bases and 8 bases, and the gene matches miss 7 bases of the junction. The CDR3 spans 14 residues, from the cysteine through the phenylalanine. This entry keeps only the CDR3 DNA: 42 bases, framed from base 1. CDR1 and CDR2 are drawn from the germline V gene (reference sequence): LNHDA, SQIVND. Libraries were made using the immunoSEQ multiplex PCR assay. For TCR sequencing, RNA was extracted from every sample and reverse transcribed into cDNA to serve as template. SuperScript III was used to make first-strand cDNA, primed with a 2:1 mix of oligo-dT and random hexamers. A synthetic immune receptor repertoire was used to measure amplification bias, and any remaining bias was corrected computationally. On the study's bioinformatics: Raw reads were preprocessed to remove errors, and CDR3 was defined according to IMGT conventions as the region from the conserved cysteine to phenylalanine. Clonality was calculated as 1 minus Shannon entropy normalized by log2 of the number of productive unique TCRs. Whether each scalp clone was CD4 or CD8 was inferred by checking scalp TCRbeta sequences against the CD4 and CD8 repertoires from sorted blood. Drawn from immuneACCESS, this table holds only the in-frame rearrangements with V and J called that TCRdb kept. Clones are partly lost; checked studies trace under half to an unresolved V gene and leave the rest unexplained. V, J and clone size are those of that table, while D and trimming were read from the DNA. Across this sample there are roughly 99,000 clones, with less than 90% seen only once. 20% to 25% of the sample comes from the top ten.

The V gene is TRBV19 and the J gene is TRBJ2-1, and 11 junction bases match TRBD2. This receptor was obtained from a human donor with alopecia areata. Sequenced here: CD8+ T cells sorted from blood, sampled at week 24, from a patient treated with tofacitinib. The CDR3 protein sequence reads: CASTPTSGVDEQFF. The sequenced DNA is TGTGCCAGTACCCCGACTAGCGGGGTCGATGAGCAGTTCTTC.